Below, one T cell receptor beta chain is given with its context. The source of the sample is a study of blood T cell repertoires in COVID-19. Using immunoSEQ multiplex PCR, the repertoire was profiled, and TCRdb retains in-frame clones only, with some absent. Among approximately 230,000 clones listed, around 88% were seen once. CDR1 SGHKS and CDR2 YYEKEE come from the germline V gene (reference sequence). CDR3 length: 14 amino acids. The V and J ends lost 0 bases and 2 bases respectively, with 8 bases between them. The receptor was derived from a woman younger than 45 with COVID-19, enrolled during active disease. The chain joins TRBV5-5 to TRBJ2-5; D is unclear. Source material: peripheral blood. The CDR3 DNA sequence: TGTGCCAGCAGCTTGGGACTGAAACAAGAGACCCAGTACTTC. Translation gives CASSLGLKQETQYF.